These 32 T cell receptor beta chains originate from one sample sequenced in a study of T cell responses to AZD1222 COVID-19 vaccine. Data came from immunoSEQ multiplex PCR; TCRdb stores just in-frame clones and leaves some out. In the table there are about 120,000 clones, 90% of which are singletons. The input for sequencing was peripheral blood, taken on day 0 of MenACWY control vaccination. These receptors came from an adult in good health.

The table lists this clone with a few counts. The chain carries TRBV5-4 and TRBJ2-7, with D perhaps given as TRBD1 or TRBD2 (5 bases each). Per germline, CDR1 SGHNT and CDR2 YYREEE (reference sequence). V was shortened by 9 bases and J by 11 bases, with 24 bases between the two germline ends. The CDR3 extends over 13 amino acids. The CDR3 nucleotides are TGTGCCACCCGGGGCACTCTTGTTGAGGATGAGTACTTC. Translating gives CATRGTLVEDEYF. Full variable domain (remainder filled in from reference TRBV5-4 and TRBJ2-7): ETGVTQSPTHLIKTRGQQVTLRCSSQSGHNTVSWYQQALGQGPQFIFQYYREEENGRGNFPPRFSGLQFPNYSSELNVNALELDDSALYLCATRGTLVEDEYFGPGTRLTVT.

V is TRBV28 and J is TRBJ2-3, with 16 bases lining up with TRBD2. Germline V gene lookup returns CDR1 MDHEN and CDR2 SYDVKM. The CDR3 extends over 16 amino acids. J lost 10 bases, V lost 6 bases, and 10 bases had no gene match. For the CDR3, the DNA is TGTGCCAGCAGCTCCCTTTCCGGGACTAGCGGGGGGGCGCAGTATTTT. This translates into CASSSLSGTSGGAQYF.

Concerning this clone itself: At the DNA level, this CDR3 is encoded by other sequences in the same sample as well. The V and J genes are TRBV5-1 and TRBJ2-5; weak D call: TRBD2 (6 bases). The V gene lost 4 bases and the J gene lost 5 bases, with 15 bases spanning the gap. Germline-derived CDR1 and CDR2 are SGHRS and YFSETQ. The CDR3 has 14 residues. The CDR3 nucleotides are TGCGCCAGCAGCCCTGGTGGGGGGTGGGAGACCCAGTACTTC. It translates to CASSPGGGWETQYF.

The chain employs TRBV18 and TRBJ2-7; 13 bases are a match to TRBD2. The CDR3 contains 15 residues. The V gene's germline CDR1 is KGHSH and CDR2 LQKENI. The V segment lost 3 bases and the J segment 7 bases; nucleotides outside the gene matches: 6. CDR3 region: CASSPGLAGEGEQYF. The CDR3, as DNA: TGTGCCAGCTCACCCGGACTAGCGGGAGAGGGTGAGCAGTACTTC.

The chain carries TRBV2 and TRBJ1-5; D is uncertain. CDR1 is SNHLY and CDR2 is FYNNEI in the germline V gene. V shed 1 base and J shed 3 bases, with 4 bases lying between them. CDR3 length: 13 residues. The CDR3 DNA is TGTGCCAGCAGTGAAGAGGTCAATCAGCCCCAGCATTTT. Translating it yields CASSEEVNQPQHF. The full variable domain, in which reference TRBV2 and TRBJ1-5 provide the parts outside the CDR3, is EPEVTQTPSHQVTQMGQEVILRCVPISNHLYFYWYRQILGQKVEFLVSFYNNEISEKSEIFDDQFSVERPDGSNFTLKIRSTKLEDSAMYFCASSEEVNQPQHFGDGTRLSIL.

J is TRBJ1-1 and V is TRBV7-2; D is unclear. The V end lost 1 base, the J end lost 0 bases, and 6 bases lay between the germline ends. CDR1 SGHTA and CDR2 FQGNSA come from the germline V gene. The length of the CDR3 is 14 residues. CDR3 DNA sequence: TGTGCCAGCAGCTTAGTAGGATTGAACACTGAAGCTTTCTTT. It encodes CASSLVGLNTEAFF.

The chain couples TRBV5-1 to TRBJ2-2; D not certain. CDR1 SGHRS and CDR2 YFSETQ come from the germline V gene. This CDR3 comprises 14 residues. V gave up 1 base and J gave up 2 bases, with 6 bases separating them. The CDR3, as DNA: TGCGCCAGCAGCTTGATTGTAAACACCGGGGAGCTGTTTTTT. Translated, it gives CASSLIVNTGELFF.

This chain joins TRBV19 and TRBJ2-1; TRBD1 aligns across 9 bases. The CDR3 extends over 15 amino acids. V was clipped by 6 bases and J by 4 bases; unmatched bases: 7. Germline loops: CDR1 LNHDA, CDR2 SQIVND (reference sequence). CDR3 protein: CASRKGQGRYNEQFF. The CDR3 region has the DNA TGTGCCAGTAGGAAGGGACAGGGCCGTTACAATGAGCAGTTCTTC.

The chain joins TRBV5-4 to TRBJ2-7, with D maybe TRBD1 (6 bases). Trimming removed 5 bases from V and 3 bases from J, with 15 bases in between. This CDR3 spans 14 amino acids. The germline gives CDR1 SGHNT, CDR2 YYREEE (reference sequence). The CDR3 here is CASSSRDIGYEQYF. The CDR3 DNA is TGTGCCAGCAGTTCTCGGGACATTGGCTACGAGCAGTACTTC.

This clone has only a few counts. In DNA, the CDR3 is TGTGCCAGCAGTTACGACCTGGGGTCTTCAGAGGGCGGCTACACCTTC. It yields the protein CASSYDLGSSEGGYTF. V usage is TRBV6-5 and J usage is TRBJ1-2; D uncertain. V lost 2 bases, J lost 8 bases, and 21 bases lay in between. The V gene's germline CDR1 is MNHEY and CDR2 SVGAGI. This CDR3 has 16 amino acids.

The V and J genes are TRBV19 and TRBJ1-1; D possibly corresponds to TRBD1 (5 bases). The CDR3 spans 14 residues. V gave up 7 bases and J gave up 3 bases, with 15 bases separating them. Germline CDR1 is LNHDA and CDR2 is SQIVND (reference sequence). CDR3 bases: TGTGCCAGTAAGGCTCAGGGCTGGGACACTGAAGCTTTCTTT. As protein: CASKAQGWDTEAFF.

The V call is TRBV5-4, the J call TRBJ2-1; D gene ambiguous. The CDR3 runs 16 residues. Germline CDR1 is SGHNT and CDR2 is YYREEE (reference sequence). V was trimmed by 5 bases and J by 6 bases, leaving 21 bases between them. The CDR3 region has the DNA TGTGCCAGCAGTGATACTCGAAAATCCTTTTCCAATGAGCAGTTCTTC. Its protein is CASSDTRKSFSNEQFF.

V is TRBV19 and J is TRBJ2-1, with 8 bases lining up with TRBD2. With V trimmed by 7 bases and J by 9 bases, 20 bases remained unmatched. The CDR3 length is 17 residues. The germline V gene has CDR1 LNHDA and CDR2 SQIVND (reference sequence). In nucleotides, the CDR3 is TGTGCCAGTACCCCCGGGCGGGAGGTTCCCCTTTTGCGTGAGCAGTTCTTC. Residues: CASTPGREVPLLREQFF.

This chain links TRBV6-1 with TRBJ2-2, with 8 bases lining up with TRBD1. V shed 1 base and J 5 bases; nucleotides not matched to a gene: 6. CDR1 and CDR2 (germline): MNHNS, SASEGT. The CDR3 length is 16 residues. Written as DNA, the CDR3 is TGTGCCAGCAGTGAAGGAAGGACAGGGTGGACCGGGGAGCTGTTTTTT. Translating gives CASSEGRTGWTGELFF.

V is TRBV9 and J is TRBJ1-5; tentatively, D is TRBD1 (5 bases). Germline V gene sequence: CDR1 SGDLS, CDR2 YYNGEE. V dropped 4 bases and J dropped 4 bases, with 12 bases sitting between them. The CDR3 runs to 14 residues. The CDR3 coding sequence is TGTGCCAGCAGCTCCGACAGATCAAATCAGCCCCAGCATTTT. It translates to CASSSDRSNQPQHF.

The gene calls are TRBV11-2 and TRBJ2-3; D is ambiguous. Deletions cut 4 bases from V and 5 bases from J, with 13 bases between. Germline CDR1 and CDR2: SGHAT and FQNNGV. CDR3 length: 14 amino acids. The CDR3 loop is CASSSYIGGDTQYF. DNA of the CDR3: TGTGCCAGCAGCTCATATATCGGCGGAGATACGCAGTATTTT.

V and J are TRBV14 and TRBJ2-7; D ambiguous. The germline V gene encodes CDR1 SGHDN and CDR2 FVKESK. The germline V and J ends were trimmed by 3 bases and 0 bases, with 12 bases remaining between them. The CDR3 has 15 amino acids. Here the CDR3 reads CASSQSDFSSYEQYF. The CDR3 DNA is TGTGCCAGCAGCCAGTCAGATTTCTCCTCCTACGAGCAGTACTTC.

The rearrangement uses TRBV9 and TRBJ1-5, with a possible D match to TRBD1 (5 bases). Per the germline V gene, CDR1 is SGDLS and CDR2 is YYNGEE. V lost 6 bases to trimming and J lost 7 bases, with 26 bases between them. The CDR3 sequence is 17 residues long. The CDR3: CASTRARRYTGTQPQHF. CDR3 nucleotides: TGTGCCAGCACCAGAGCTAGGCGGTACACAGGAACACAGCCCCAGCATTTT.

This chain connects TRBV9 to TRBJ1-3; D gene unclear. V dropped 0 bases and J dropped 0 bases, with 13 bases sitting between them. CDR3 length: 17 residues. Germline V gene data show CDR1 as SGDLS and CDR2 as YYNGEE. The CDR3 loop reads CASSVGQGGISGNTIYF. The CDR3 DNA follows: TGTGCCAGCAGCGTAGGCCAAGGAGGGATCTCTGGAAACACCATATATTTT.

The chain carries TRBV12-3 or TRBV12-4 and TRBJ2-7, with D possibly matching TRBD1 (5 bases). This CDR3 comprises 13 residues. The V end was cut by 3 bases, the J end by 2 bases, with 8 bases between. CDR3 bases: TGTGCCAGCAGTTTTTCAGGGACCTACGAGCAGTACGTC. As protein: CASSFSGTYEQYV.

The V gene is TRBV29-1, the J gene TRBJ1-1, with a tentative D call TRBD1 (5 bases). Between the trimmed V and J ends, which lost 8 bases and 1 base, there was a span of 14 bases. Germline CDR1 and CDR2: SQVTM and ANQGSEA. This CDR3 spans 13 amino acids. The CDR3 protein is CSFAGRANTEAFF. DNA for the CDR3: TGCAGCTTCGCCGGCAGGGCGAACACTGAAGCTTTCTTT.

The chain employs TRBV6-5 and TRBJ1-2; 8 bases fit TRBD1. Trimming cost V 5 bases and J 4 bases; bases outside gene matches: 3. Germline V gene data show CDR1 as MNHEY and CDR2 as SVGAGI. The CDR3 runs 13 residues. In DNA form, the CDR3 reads TGTGCCAGCAGTCGAACAGGGGGCTATGGCTACACCTTC. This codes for CASSRTGGYGYTF.

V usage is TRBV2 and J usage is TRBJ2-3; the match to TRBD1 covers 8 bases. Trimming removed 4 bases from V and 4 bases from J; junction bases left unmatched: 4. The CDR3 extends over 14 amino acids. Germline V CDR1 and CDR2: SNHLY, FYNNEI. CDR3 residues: CASSGTGNPDTQYF. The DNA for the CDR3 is TGTGCCAGCAGTGGGACAGGGAATCCAGATACGCAGTATTTT.

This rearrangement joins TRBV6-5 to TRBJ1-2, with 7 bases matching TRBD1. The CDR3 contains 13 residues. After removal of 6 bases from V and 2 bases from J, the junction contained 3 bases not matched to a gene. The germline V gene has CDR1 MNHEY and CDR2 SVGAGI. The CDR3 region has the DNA TGTGCCAGCAGGGACAGGACAAACTATGGCTACACCTTC. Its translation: CASRDRTNYGYTF.

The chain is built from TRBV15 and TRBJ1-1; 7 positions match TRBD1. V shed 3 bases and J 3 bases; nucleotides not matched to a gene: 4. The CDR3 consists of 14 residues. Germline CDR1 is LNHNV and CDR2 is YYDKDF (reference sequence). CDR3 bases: TGTGCCACCAGCAGCGACAGGGCCTACACTGAAGCTTTCTTT. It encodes CATSSDRAYTEAFF.

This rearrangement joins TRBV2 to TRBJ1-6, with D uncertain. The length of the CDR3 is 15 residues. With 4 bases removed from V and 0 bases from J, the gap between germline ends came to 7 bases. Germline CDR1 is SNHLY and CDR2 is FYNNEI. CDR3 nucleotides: TGTGCCAGCAGTGTTAAGAGCTCCTATAATTCACCCCTCCACTTT. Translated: CASSVKSSYNSPLHF.

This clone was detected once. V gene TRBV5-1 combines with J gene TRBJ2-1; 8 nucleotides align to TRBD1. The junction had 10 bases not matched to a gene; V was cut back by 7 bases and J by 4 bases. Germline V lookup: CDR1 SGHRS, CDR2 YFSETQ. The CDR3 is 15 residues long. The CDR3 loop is CASGPTGVAYNEQFF. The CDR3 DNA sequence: TGCGCCAGCGGACCGACAGGGGTGGCTTACAATGAGCAGTTCTTC.

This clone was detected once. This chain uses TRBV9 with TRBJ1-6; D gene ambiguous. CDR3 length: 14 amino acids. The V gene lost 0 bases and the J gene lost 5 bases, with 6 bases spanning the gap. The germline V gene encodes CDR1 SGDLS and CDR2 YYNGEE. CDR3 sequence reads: CASSVGVNNSPLHF. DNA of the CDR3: TGTGCCAGCAGCGTAGGGGTAAATAATTCACCCCTCCACTTT.

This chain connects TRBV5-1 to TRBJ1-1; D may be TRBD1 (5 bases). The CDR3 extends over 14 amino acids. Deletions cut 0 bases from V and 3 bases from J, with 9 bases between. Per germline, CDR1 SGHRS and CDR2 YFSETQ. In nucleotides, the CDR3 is TGCGCCAGCAGCTTGGTGCAGGGCTACACTGAAGCTTTCTTT. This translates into CASSLVQGYTEAFF.

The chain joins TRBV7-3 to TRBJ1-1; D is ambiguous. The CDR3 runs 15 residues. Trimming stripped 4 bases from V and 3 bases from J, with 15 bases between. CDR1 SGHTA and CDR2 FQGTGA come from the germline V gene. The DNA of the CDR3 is TGTGCCAGCAGCTGCTTGCCTAGGAGTGACACTGAAGCTTTCTTT. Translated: CASSCLPRSDTEAFF. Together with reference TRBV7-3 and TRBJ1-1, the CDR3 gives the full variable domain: GAGVSQTPSNKVTEKGKYVELRCDPISGHTALYWYRQSLGQGPEFLIYFQGTGAADDSGLPNDRFFAVRPEGSVSTLKIQRTERGDSAVYLCASSCLPRSDTEAFFGQGTRLTVV.

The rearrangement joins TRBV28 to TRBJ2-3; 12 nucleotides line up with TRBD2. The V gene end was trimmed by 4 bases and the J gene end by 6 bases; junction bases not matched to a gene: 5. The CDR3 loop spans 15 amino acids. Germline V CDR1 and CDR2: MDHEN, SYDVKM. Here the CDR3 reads CASSSPSGRGDTQYF. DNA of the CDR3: TGTGCCAGCAGTTCTCCTAGCGGGAGGGGGGATACGCAGTATTTT.

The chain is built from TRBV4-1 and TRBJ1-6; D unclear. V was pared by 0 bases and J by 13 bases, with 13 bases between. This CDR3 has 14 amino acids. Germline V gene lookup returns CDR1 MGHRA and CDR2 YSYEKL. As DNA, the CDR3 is TGCGCCAGCAGCCAAGACGAGCGCCCTTTGCCCCTCCACTTT. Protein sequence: CASSQDERPLPLHF.